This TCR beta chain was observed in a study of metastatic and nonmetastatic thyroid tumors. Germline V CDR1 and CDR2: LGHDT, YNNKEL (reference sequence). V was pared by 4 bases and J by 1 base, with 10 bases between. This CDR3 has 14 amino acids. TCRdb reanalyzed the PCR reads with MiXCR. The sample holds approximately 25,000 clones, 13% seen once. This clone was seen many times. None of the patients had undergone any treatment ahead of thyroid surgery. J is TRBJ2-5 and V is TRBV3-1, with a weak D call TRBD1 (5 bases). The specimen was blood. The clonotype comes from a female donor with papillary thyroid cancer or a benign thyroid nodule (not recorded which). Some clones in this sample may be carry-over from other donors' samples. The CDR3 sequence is CASSRSDSQETQYF. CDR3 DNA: TGTGCCAGCAGCCGATCTGACAGCCAAGAGACCCAGTACTTC.